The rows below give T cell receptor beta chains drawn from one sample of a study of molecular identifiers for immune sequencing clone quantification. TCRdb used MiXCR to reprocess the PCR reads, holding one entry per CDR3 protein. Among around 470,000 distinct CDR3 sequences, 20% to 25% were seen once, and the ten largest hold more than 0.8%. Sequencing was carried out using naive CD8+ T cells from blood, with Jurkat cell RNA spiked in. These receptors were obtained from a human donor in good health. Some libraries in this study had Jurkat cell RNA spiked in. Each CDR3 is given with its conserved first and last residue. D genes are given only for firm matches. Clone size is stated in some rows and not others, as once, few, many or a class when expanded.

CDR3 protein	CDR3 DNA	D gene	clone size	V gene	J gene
CASSQLILAGLTDTQYF	TGTGCCAGCAGCCAACTAATACTAGCGGGACTCACTGATACGCAGTATTTT	TRBD2	NA	TRBV11-2	TRBJ2-3
CASSLEQGEFYGQYF	TGTGCCAGCAGCTTAGAGCAGGGTGAATTCTACGGGCAGTACTTC	NA	NA	TRBV7-6	TRBJ2-7
CASSLKPTHEQYF	TGTGCCAGCAGCTTAAAACCGACCCACGAGCAGTACTTC	NA	many	TRBV28	TRBJ2-7
CAWSPGASPNEQYF	TGTGCCTGGAGCCCCGGGGCGTCTCCCAACGAGCAGTACTTC	NA	few	TRBV30	TRBJ2-7
CASSQVPIAGGAYNEQFF	TGTGCCAGCAGCCAAGTTCCTATAGCGGGGGGGGCCTACAATGAGCAGTTCTTC	TRBD2	NA	TRBV3-1	TRBJ2-1
CSVAWAGSTDTQYF	TGCAGCGTTGCATGGGCAGGAAGCACAGATACGCAGTATTTT	NA	many	TRBV29-1	TRBJ2-3
CASSFGGRAGETQYF	TGTGCCAGCAGTTTCGGCGGGAGGGCGGGAGAGACCCAGTACTTC	TRBD2	few	TRBV27	TRBJ2-5
CASSYASQQPQHF	TGTGCCAGCAGTTACGCTTCGCAGCAGCCCCAGCATTTT	NA	many	TRBV27	TRBJ1-5
CSVAWYTGELFF	TGCAGCGTTGCATGGTACACCGGGGAGCTGTTTTTT	NA	NA	TRBV29-1	TRBJ2-2
CASGRNWENIQYF	TGTGCCAGTGGACGCAATTGGGAAAACATTCAGTACTTC	NA	many	TRBV12-3/TRBV12-4	TRBJ2-4
CASCYRPGWYQETQYF	TGTGCCAGCTGTTACAGGCCAGGGTGGTACCAAGAGACCCAGTACTTC	NA	once	TRBV6-6	TRBJ2-5
CASSQTSGDTQYF	TGTGCCAGCAGCCAAACCTCCGGAGATACGCAGTATTTT	NA	many	TRBV3-1	TRBJ2-3
CASSFGTSHEQFF	TGTGCCAGCAGTTTCGGGACTAGCCATGAGCAGTTCTTC	TRBD2	many	TRBV6-6	TRBJ2-1
CASSSTPGQGGTDTQYF	TGTGCCAGCAGTTCTACCCCGGGACAGGGAGGCACAGATACGCAGTATTTT	TRBD1	few	TRBV12-3/TRBV12-4	TRBJ2-3
CASSSFFTEAFF	TGTGCCAGCAGTTCCTTTTTCACTGAAGCTTTCTTT	NA	few	TRBV12-3/TRBV12-4	TRBJ1-1
CASSSRQVSETQYF	TGTGCCAGCAGTTCCCGACAGGTTTCGGAGACCCAGTACTTC	NA	few	TRBV28	TRBJ2-5
CASSVERAGTGSTIYF	TGTGCCAGCAGCGTAGAAAGGGCTGGGACTGGAAGCACCATATATTTT	NA	NA	TRBV9	TRBJ1-3
CASSQYTEAFF	TGTGCCAGCAGCCAATACACTGAAGCTTTCTTT	NA	many	TRBV6-2/TRBV6-3	TRBJ1-1
CASRAQGSLFNEQYF	TGTGCCAGCAGAGCACAGGGTAGTTTATTCAACGAGCAGTACTTC	NA	few	TRBV27	TRBJ2-7
CAPRQERIGYTF	TGTGCCCCAAGACAGGAACGTATTGGCTACACCTTC	NA	many	TRBV2	TRBJ1-2
CASNLVLGDANGYTF	TGTGCCAGCAATCTAGTATTAGGAGATGCGAACGGCTACACCTTC	NA	few	TRBV6-2/TRBV6-3	TRBJ1-2
CASRGGTGGNEQFF	TGTGCCAGTAGAGGGGGGACAGGGGGCAATGAGCAGTTCTTC	TRBD1	few	TRBV19	TRBJ2-1
CASSGGGSGGTEAFF	TGTGCCAGCAGCGGGGGAGGGAGTGGAGGCACTGAAGCTTTCTTT	NA	many	TRBV7-6	TRBJ1-1
CASSTGVNTEAFF	TGTGCCAGCAGTACCGGGGTGAACACTGAAGCTTTCTTT	NA	many	TRBV6-5	TRBJ1-1
CSAKPLTSGQETQYF	TGCAGTGCTAAACCCCTGACTAGCGGCCAAGAGACCCAGTACTTC	TRBD2	few	TRBV20-1	TRBJ2-5
CSARDTDPTYEQYF	TGCAGTGCTAGAGATACCGACCCGACTTACGAGCAGTACTTC	NA	many	TRBV20-1	TRBJ2-7
CASNKDRENTGELSF	TGTGCCAGCAACAAGGACAGGGAGAACACCGGGGAGCTGTCTTTT	TRBD1	NA	TRBV7-9	TRBJ2-2
CASSYSREAFF	TGTGCCAGCAGTTACTCTCGGGAAGCTTTCTTT	NA	many	TRBV6-2/TRBV6-3	TRBJ1-1
CASSELTNTEAFF	TGTGCCAGCAGTGAATTAACGAACACTGAAGCTTTCTTT	NA	many	TRBV10-1	TRBJ1-1
CASSWGQGMYTEAFF	TGCGCCAGCAGCTGGGGACAGGGGATGTACACTGAAGCTTTCTTT	TRBD1	NA	TRBV5-1	TRBJ1-1
CASSFPGSSYNSPLHF	TGTGCCAGCAGTTTCCCGGGCAGCTCCTATAATTCACCCCTCCACTTT	NA	few	TRBV12-3/TRBV12-4	TRBJ1-6
CAISGAGPLPGTDTQYF	TGTGCCATCAGTGGGGCGGGACCCCTTCCCGGCACAGATACGCAGTATTTT	NA	many	TRBV10-3	TRBJ2-3